This T cell receptor beta chain emerged from a study of tumor T cells in aggressive B-cell lymphoma. V lost 6 bases to trimming and J lost 6 bases; unmatched junction nucleotides: 8. Germline assignment: CDR1 SQVTM and CDR2 ANQGSEA. This CDR3 is 14 amino acids long. Method: immunoSEQ multiplex PCR; TCRdb's copy keeps in-frame clones and lacks some. Of a few thousand clones in the sample, 70% to 90% are singletons; the top ten hold more than 5%. Material for sequencing was tumor tissue. The receptor comes from an adult with diffuse large B cell lymphoma. The chain couples TRBV29-1 to TRBJ2-3, with 11 bases identical to TRBD2. Here the CDR3 DNA reads TGCAGCGTGAAACTAGCGGGGGCCCCTGATACGCAGTATTTT. Translating it yields CSVKLAGAPDTQYF.